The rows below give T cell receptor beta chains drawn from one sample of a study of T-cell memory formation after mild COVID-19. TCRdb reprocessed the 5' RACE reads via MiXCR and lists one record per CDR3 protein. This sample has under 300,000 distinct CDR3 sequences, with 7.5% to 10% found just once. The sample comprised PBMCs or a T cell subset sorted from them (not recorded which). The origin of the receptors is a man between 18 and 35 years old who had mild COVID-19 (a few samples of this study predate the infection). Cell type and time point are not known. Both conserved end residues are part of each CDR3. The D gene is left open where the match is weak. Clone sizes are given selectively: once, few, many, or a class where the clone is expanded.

CDR3 DNA: TGTGCCACCAGTGAACGAGGGGGAGACTATGGCTACACCTTC; CDR3 protein: CATSERGGDYGYTF; CDR3 length: 14; D gene: .; V gene: TRBV24-1; clone size: many; J gene: TRBJ1-2
CDR3 DNA: TGCGCCAGCAGCCAAGCTGGATGGGGGGGGCCGGGGAATACGCAGTATTTT; CDR3 protein: CASSQAGWGGPGNTQYF; CDR3 length: 17; D gene: .; V gene: TRBV4-3; clone size: many; J gene: TRBJ2-3
CDR3 DNA: TGTGCCAGTAGCACGACCAATCAGCCCCAGCATTTT; CDR3 protein: CASSTTNQPQHF; CDR3 length: 12; D gene: .; V gene: TRBV19; clone size: few; J gene: TRBJ1-5
CDR3 DNA: TGCGCCAGCAGCCAACCCTCCGGGGGATACAATGAGCAGTTCTTC; CDR3 protein: CASSQPSGGYNEQFF; CDR3 length: 15; D gene: .; V gene: TRBV4-3; clone size: many; J gene: TRBJ2-1
CDR3 DNA: TGTGCCAGCAGCTCAATTCGGGGGAAGCGAAGAAATGAGCAGTTCTTC; CDR3 protein: CASSSIRGKRRNEQFF; CDR3 length: 16; D gene: .; V gene: TRBV7-2; clone size: .; J gene: TRBJ2-1
CDR3 DNA: TGCAGTGCTAGTGTGTCAGGGGGCCTTGGGAAGACCCAGTACTTC; CDR3 protein: CSASVSGGLGKTQYF; CDR3 length: 15; D gene: TRBD1; V gene: TRBV20-1; clone size: few; J gene: TRBJ2-5
CDR3 DNA: TGTGCCAGCAGCAACTCTCCGGGACTGCCCGGCACCGGGGAGCTGTTTTTT; CDR3 protein: CASSNSPGLPGTGELFF; CDR3 length: 17; D gene: .; V gene: TRBV11-2; clone size: .; J gene: TRBJ2-2
CDR3 DNA: TGTGCCAGCAGCTTGATGGCTAGCGGGGGGGCTCACGAGCAGTACTTC; CDR3 protein: CASSLMASGGAHEQYF; CDR3 length: 16; D gene: TRBD2; V gene: TRBV7-2; clone size: .; J gene: TRBJ2-7
CDR3 DNA: TGTGCCAGCAGCGGACCGCCCCTGAACACTGAAGCTTTCTTT; CDR3 protein: CASSGPPLNTEAFF; CDR3 length: 14; D gene: .; V gene: TRBV7-2; clone size: .; J gene: TRBJ1-1
CDR3 DNA: TGCGCCAGCAGCTTGGGTTTCGGGACAGCGAAATACGAGCAGTACTTC; CDR3 protein: CASSLGFGTAKYEQYF; CDR3 length: 16; D gene: TRBD1; V gene: TRBV5-1; clone size: .; J gene: TRBJ2-7
CDR3 DNA: TGTGCCAGCAGCTTAGGGGGGGCAGGGACAGATACGCAGTATTTT; CDR3 protein: CASSLGGAGTDTQYF; CDR3 length: 15; D gene: .; V gene: TRBV7-9; clone size: few; J gene: TRBJ2-3
CDR3 DNA: TGTGCCAGCACCTGGGAGGGCCGAGAGACCCAGTACTTC; CDR3 protein: CASTWEGRETQYF; CDR3 length: 13; D gene: TRBD2; V gene: TRBV5-6; clone size: many; J gene: TRBJ2-5
CDR3 DNA: TGTGCCAGCAGTTTAGGACAGGACCGCTACGAGCAGTACTTC; CDR3 protein: CASSLGQDRYEQYF; CDR3 length: 14; D gene: .; V gene: TRBV12-3/TRBV12-4; clone size: few; J gene: TRBJ2-7
CDR3 DNA: TGTGCCAGCAGCCTTCTCGGGGGGGTTTGGGATACGCAGTATTTT; CDR3 protein: CASSLLGGVWDTQYF; CDR3 length: 15; D gene: TRBD2; V gene: TRBV7-2; clone size: .; J gene: TRBJ2-3
CDR3 DNA: TGTGCCAGCAGAAGGACAGGGCGTGACGGGGAGCTGTTTTTT; CDR3 protein: CASRRTGRDGELFF; CDR3 length: 14; D gene: TRBD1; V gene: TRBV6-2/TRBV6-3; clone size: .; J gene: TRBJ2-2